Following are 17 T cell receptor beta chains from one sample sequenced in a study of T cell responses to AZD1222 COVID-19 vaccine. Here immunoSEQ multiplex PCR was the method, and the copy in TCRdb shows in-frame clones only, minus some. The table includes approximately 110,000 clones, 89% detected once. Source: peripheral blood, taken on day 0 of AZD1222 vaccination. The receptors originated from an adult in good health.

The gene calls are TRBV18 and TRBJ1-1; 7 nucleotides line up with TRBD1. Looked up from germline, CDR1 is KGHSH and CDR2 is LQKENI. Losses at the gene ends were 3 bases for V and 4 bases for J; bases not matched to a gene: 11. The CDR3 contains 16 residues. The DNA of the CDR3 is TGTGCCAGCTCACCTCCTCAGACAGGGTCGGGCACTGAAGCTTTCTTT. Amino acid sequence: CASSPPQTGSGTEAFF.

The J gene is TRBJ1-1, the V gene TRBV21-1. TRBV21-1 is flagged as a pseudogene. This CDR3 is 14 amino acids long. The CDR3 sequence is CASSPPEAGDEAFF. Written as DNA, the CDR3 is TGTGCCAGCAGCCCTCCGGAGGCGGGTGACGAAGCTTTCTTT.

The chain carries TRBV5-1 and TRBJ2-2; 7 nucleotides align to TRBD2. The CDR3 is 15 residues long. V lost 2 bases, J lost 2 bases, and 3 bases stayed unmatched. Germline loops: CDR1 SGHRS, CDR2 YFSETQ. The CDR3, as DNA: TGCGCCAGCAGCTTCACGGGAGGCAACACCGGGGAGCTGTTTTTT. Residues: CASSFTGGNTGELFF.

The chain employs TRBV25-1 and TRBJ1-4, with TRBD1 as a possible D gene (6 bases). Trimming took off 1 base at V and 4 bases at J, with 7 bases between the two ends. This CDR3 is 14 amino acids long. Looked up from germline, CDR1 is MGHDK and CDR2 is SYGVNS. The DNA of the CDR3 is TGTGCCAGCAGTGAATTGGACAGTAATGAAAAACTGTTTTTT. Protein sequence: CASSELDSNEKLFF.

The chain carries TRBV6-5 and TRBJ2-7; 9 bases fit TRBD1. Losses at the gene ends were 5 bases for V and 1 base for J; bases not matched to a gene: 6. CDR1 is MNHEY, CDR2 SVGAGI, per germline. The CDR3 spans 15 residues. The CDR3 is CASSMYRGPSYEQYF. Here the CDR3 DNA reads TGTGCCAGCAGTATGTACAGGGGGCCTTCCTACGAGCAGTACTTC.

This clone turned up a few times. The V and J genes are TRBV28 and TRBJ2-7, with TRBD1 as a possible D gene (6 bases). The CDR3 extends over 12 amino acids. CDR1 is MDHEN, CDR2 SYDVKM, per germline. Trimming left V 5 bases short and J 4 bases short, with 9 bases between. Here the CDR3 reads CASSLRGYEQYF. CDR3 coding DNA: TGTGCCAGCAGTCTGAGGGGGTACGAGCAGTACTTC.

In the case of this clone: The same CDR3 is also encoded by other DNA sequences in this sample. The DNA of the CDR3 is TGTGCCAGCTCCCCCGGGTCGCAGCAGCCCCAGCATTTT. Amino acids: CASSPGSQQPQHF. The chain is built from TRBV18 and TRBJ1-5; D uncertain. V was pared by 6 bases and J by 7 bases, with 13 bases between. This CDR3 contains 13 residues. From germline, CDR1 is KGHSH and CDR2 LQKENI.

This clone was found once. The chain carries TRBV6-5 and TRBJ1-1, with 7 bases identical to TRBD1. The CDR3 has 12 amino acids. V was pared by 5 bases and J by 8 bases, with 5 bases of the junction left unmatched. From germline, CDR1 is MNHEY and CDR2 SVGAGI. The CDR3 spells CASSKTGVEAFF. CDR3 nucleotides: TGTGCCAGCAGTAAAACAGGGGTGGAAGCTTTCTTT.

The chain links TRBV28 to TRBJ2-7, with D perhaps being TRBD1 or TRBD2 (5 bases each). V dropped 4 bases and J dropped 0 bases, with 16 bases sitting between them. The CDR3 consists of 16 residues. Germline V CDR1 and CDR2: MDHEN, SYDVKM. In DNA, the CDR3 is TGTGCCAGCAGTTCCCCCGGGACGGAGAGCTCCTACGAGCAGTACTTC. It codes for CASSSPGTESSYEQYF.

This chain joins TRBV12-3 or TRBV12-4 and TRBJ2-3, with D hard to call. CDR3 length equals 11 residues. V was shortened by 3 bases and J by 7 bases, with 5 bases between the two germline ends. CDR3 in amino acids: CASSLTHTQYF. CDR3 bases: TGTGCCAGCAGTTTGACCCATACGCAGTATTTT.

The chain has TRBV6-4 and TRBJ1-2, with D tentatively TRBD1 (6 bases). The CDR3 is made up of 13 amino acids. V was cut by 0 bases and J by 5 bases, with 7 bases left in between. The germline CDR1 and CDR2 sequences are MRHNA and SNTAGT. CDR3 residues: CASSDSRGYGYTF. CDR3 coding DNA: TGTGCCAGCAGTGACTCGAGGGGGTATGGCTACACCTTC.

The rearrangement links TRBV2 to TRBJ2-5; weak D call: TRBD2 (5 bases). Germline values: CDR1 SNHLY, CDR2 FYNNEI. CDR3 size: 14 residues. The V end lost 3 bases, the J end lost 4 bases, and 12 bases lay between the germline ends. CDR3 sequence (DNA): TGTGCCAGCAGTGACTGGCGGGCGGGAGAGACCCAGTACTTC. It translates to CASSDWRAGETQYF.

This chain links TRBV10-3 with TRBJ2-7; no definite D call. Germline CDR1 reads ENHRY; CDR2 reads SYGVKD. V was clipped by 0 bases and J by 3 bases, with 15 bases between them. This CDR3 region has 16 residues. CDR3 DNA sequence: TGTGCCATCAGTGAGTCGACTTCCCCGGGCGGCTACGAGCAGTACTTC. Translating it yields CAISESTSPGGYEQYF.

This clone was seen only once. The chain recombines TRBV21-1 with TRBJ2-3; the DNA was not compared with TRBD1, the D call given in the table. TRBV21-1 is reported as a pseudogene. CDR3 size: 16 residues. CDR3 region: CASSKERGRHTDTQYF. DNA of the CDR3: TGTGCCAGCAGCAAAGAAAGGGGTCGGCACACAGATACGCAGTATTTT.

The J gene is TRBJ2-5, the V gene TRBV7-7; a weak D match, TRBD1 (6 bases). V lost 5 bases to trimming and J lost 4 bases, with 11 bases between them. Per germline, CDR1 SSHAT and CDR2 FNYEAQ (reference sequence). The CDR3 loop spans 13 amino acids. CDR3 in amino acids: CASSAGVAETQYF. CDR3 nucleotide sequence: TGTGCCAGCAGCGCAGGGGTGGCAGAGACCCAGTACTTC.

The chain is built from TRBV3-1 (or the pseudogene TRBV3-2) and TRBJ2-1; D is unresolved. V was pared by 3 bases and J by 4 bases, with 7 bases between. Looked up from germline, CDR1 is LGHDT and CDR2 is YNNKEL (reference sequence). CDR3 length equals 13 residues. The CDR3 here is CASSQGRYNEQFF. The DNA of the CDR3 is TGTGCCAGCAGCCAGGGCAGATACAATGAGCAGTTCTTC.

This chain uses TRBV28 with TRBJ1-2; no definite D call. Trimming left V 5 bases short and J 4 bases short, with 8 bases between. There are 12 residues in the CDR3. Germline V CDR1 and CDR2: MDHEN, SYDVKM. As DNA, the CDR3 is TGTGCCAGCAGTACGGACGGCTATGGCTACACCTTC. Translated: CASSTDGYGYTF.